This T cell receptor (beta chain) is from a study of T cells in Graves' hyperthyroidism and ophthalmopathy. Points from the study as a whole: Most clonotypes that expanded in the thyroid above 0.001 also showed up in blood. The model foresaw ophthalmopathy a median roughly 6.3 months prior to onset.

Per germline, CDR1 MNHEY and CDR2 SVGAGI. CDR3 length: 19 residues. With V trimmed by 0 bases and J by 3 bases, 16 bases remained unmatched. This clonotype was seen repeatedly, ten times or more. As yet, its antigen is unknown. The PBMCs were sourced from fresh peripheral blood (more than 8.5 ml). Researchers amplified the TCR beta CDR3 regions from RNA transcripts. First-round RT-PCR targeting the TCR CDR3 was performed with the HTBI primer set. TCRdb re-analysed the multiplex PCR reads in MiXCR, keeping a single row per CDR3 protein. Here the sample spans a few hundred thousand distinct CDR3 sequences, around 13% being singletons.

The TCR was taken from a woman in her 30s with Graves' ophthalmopathy. The chain combines TRBV6-5 with TRBJ1-1, with 7 bases fitting TRBD1. Sequenced input: blood. The CDR3 coding sequence is TGTGCCAGCAGTTACTCGAGACCCGTTGTGAGGGGGCTGGACACTGAAGCTTTCTTT. It is translated as CASSYSRPVVRGLDTEAFF.